Reported below is one T cell receptor beta chain. The J segment lost 5 bases and the V segment lost 6 bases, leaving 7 bases of the junction unmatched. Germline V lookup: CDR1 SNHLY, CDR2 FYNNEI. This CDR3 spans 15 amino acids. Primers: 60 Vbeta forward and 13 Jbeta reverse. Data came from immunoSEQ multiplex PCR; TCRdb stores just in-frame clones and leaves some out. This sample has 150,000 to 200,000 clones, with over 70% found just once. This record comes from a study of cytomegalovirus exposure and HLA in healthy donors. Source material: PBMCs. The chain has TRBV2 and TRBJ1-6; 7 nucleotides match TRBD1. This TCR derives from a woman in her thirties or forties in good health and CMV-seronegative. The CDR3 loop is CASSQGVTDNSPLHF. The CDR3, as DNA: TGTGCCAGCAGCCAGGGGGTTACCGATAATTCACCCCTCCACTTT.